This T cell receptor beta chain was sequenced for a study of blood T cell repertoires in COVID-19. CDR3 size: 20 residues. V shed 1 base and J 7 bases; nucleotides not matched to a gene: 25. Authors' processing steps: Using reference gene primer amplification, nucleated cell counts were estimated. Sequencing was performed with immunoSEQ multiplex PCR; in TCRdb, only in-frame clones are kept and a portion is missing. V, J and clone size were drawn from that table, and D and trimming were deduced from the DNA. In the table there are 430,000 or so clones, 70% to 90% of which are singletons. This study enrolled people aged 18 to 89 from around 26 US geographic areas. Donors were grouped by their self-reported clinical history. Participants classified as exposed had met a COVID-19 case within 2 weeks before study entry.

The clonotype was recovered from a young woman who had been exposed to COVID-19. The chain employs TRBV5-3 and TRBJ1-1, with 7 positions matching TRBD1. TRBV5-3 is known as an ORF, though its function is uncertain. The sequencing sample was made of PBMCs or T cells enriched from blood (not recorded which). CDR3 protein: CARSLYFTPLDGRYRGEAFF. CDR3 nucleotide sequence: TGTGCCAGAAGCTTGTATTTCACGCCATTGGACGGAAGGTACAGGGGTGAAGCTTTCTTT.